This T cell receptor beta chain was captured by sequencing in a study of blood T cell repertoires in COVID-19. Overall study: Italy, Spain and the United States were the sources of the convalescent and acute COVID-19 samples. PBMCs, B-cell-depleted T cells, or T cells were the source of the cDNA or gDNA that made up the material.

In the original analysis: How many nucleated cells were present was estimated from reference gene primer amplification. Produced via immunoSEQ multiplex PCR; TCRdb's table is partial and in-frame only. That table supplies the V and J calls and clone size; D and trimming were determined from the DNA. This sample yields more than 70,000 clones, of which roughly 90% are seen a single time; around 9% belongs to the top ten. Sequenced material: peripheral blood. This sequence was found in a human donor in a cohort sampled during active COVID-19.

DNA for the CDR3: TGTGCCAGAAGGTGCCCCAGGAAGTACCGGATCTTTTGCGAGCAGTACTTC. Translated, it gives CARRCPRKYRIFCEQYF. The J gene is TRBJ2-7, the V gene TRBV5-3; no reliable D call. TRBV5-3 is noted as an ORF with a role that remains uncertain. V was trimmed by 5 bases and J by 6 bases, leaving 27 bases between them. There are 17 residues in the CDR3.